The 32 T cell receptor beta chains given below trace back to one sample, sequenced in a study of T cell clonality in common variable immunodeficiency (dated by TCRdb to the mid-2010s). The library was built by means of the immunoSEQ multiplex PCR assay. Imported from immuneACCESS, the table was reduced by TCRdb to in-frame sequences with V and J called. These copies leave out some clones; in studies compared against another copy, an unresolved V gene accounts for under half, and the cause of the remainder is not known. This sample includes roughly 40,000 clones, and none of them was observed just once. Approximately 3% of the sample is taken by the ten largest. Sequencing was carried out using peripheral blood mononuclear cells. The source is a person aged 18 to 75 in good health.

In this sample, this clone turned up many times. The CDR3 end lies 3 residues beyond the end of the read and is filled in from the germline J gene. The rearrangement uses TRBV15 and TRBJ2-2; TRBD2 might be the D (6 bases). This CDR3 has 16 amino acids. Germline values: CDR1 LNHNV, CDR2 YYDKDF (reference sequence). Trimming pared 5 bases from V and 3 bases from J, leaving 16 bases between. CDR3 residues: CATSGRIAVDTGELFF. Partial CDR3 DNA: TGTGCCACCAGCGGGCGGATAGCGGTTGACACCGGGGAG.

This clone was picked up many times. This CDR3 is CASSQFWTGEDTEAFF. The CDR3 DNA, read in part, is TGTGCCAGCAGCCAATTTTGGACAGGGGAGGACACTGAA. V and J are TRBV14 and TRBJ1-1; TRBD1 matches at 9 bases. The observed sequence ends 3 residues before the CDR3 terminus, with the missing tail filled in from the germline J gene. CDR1 and CDR2 from the germline V gene are SGHDN and FVKESK. The CDR3 consists of 16 residues. V shed 2 bases, J shed 3 bases, and the junction held 7 bases outside the gene matches.

This clone was recorded at least ten times. Read coverage stops 3 residues before the CDR3 terminus; the germline J gene supplies the remainder. V gene TRBV6-1 combines with J gene TRBJ1-1; D uncertain. Germline V gene sequence: CDR1 MNHNS, CDR2 SASEGT. This CDR3 is 13 amino acids long. Trimming shortened V by 2 bases and J by 5 bases, and 9 bases separated the two germline ends. CDR3 in amino acids: CASSESRATEAFF. The sequenced part of the CDR3 DNA is TGTGCCAGCAGTGAATCGAGGGCGACTGAA.

Many counts were recorded for this clone. The CDR3 end lies 3 residues beyond the end of the read and is filled in from the germline J gene. The chain combines TRBV5-5 with TRBJ1-5; 10 bases line up with TRBD1. The trim removed 0 bases at V and 7 bases at J, leaving 4 bases unmatched. This CDR3 is 15 amino acids long. CDR1 and CDR2 (germline): SGHKS, YYEKEE (reference sequence). The CDR3 region is CASSLADRGGQPQHF. Incomplete CDR3 DNA: TGTGCCAGCAGCTTGGCGGACAGGGGGGGCCAGCCC.

This clone was counted at least ten times. The DNA ends 3 residues before the CDR3 does, and the rest of the CDR3 is filled in from the germline J gene. V gene TRBV5-1 combines with J gene TRBJ2-3, with TRBD2 as a possible D gene (6 bases). CDR3 length: 14 residues. Trimming cost V 7 bases and J 1 base, with 13 bases left between them. CDR1 and CDR2 from the germline V gene are SGHRS and YFSETQ. The DNA read from the CDR3 is TGCGCCAGCCGAATTTCGGGGGGCACAGATACG. Its protein is CASRISGGTDT. The whole CDR3 protein reads CASRISGGTDTQYF.

This clone was recorded at least ten times. The observed sequence ends 3 residues before the CDR3 terminus, with the missing tail filled in from the germline J gene. This chain uses TRBV19 with TRBJ1-1; D remains unclear. Germline CDR1 reads LNHDA; CDR2 reads SQIVND (reference sequence). Trimming shortened V by 6 bases and J by 1 base, and 12 bases separated the two germline ends. This CDR3 spans 14 amino acids. CDR3 DNA (partial): TGTGCCAGTAGCCGCTTACTAGGGAACACTGAA. Amino acid sequence: CASSRLLGNTE. The full CDR3 reads CASSRLLGNTEAFF.

The table lists this clone with a few counts. A junction end diverges from the germline sequence, so it may reflect a read error. The sequence runs out 3 residues before the end of the CDR3; the remainder is reconstructed from the germline J gene. The chain combines TRBV20-1 with TRBJ1-2; TRBD1 aligns across 7 bases. The CDR3 length is 13 residues. Germline V CDR1 and CDR2: DFQATT, SNEGSKA (reference sequence). The CDR3 spells CSPRQGGHYGYTF. The DNA read from the CDR3 is TGCAGTCCTAGACAGGGTGGTCACTATGGC.

This clone was seen at least ten times. The CDR3 end falls 3 residues outside the read, so it is completed with the germline J gene. This sequence joins TRBV27 and TRBJ2-1; D may be TRBD1 (6 bases). The CDR3 length is 13 residues. V was pared by 4 bases and J by 7 bases, with 11 bases between. The germline CDR1 and CDR2 sequences are MNHEY and SMNVEV (reference sequence). CDR3 DNA (partial): TGTGCCAGCAGTTGGACAGTTGGGAATGAG. This encodes CASSWTVGNE. The full CDR3 is CASSWTVGNEQFF.

This clone came up many times. Read coverage stops 3 residues before the CDR3 terminus; the germline J gene supplies the remainder. The V call is TRBV5-1, the J call TRBJ2-3, with a possible D match to TRBD1 (5 bases). V lost 0 bases and J lost 1, with 12 bases in between. Germline-derived CDR1 and CDR2 are SGHRS and YFSETQ. This CDR3 has 16 residues. The part of the CDR3 DNA that was read is TGCGCCAGCAGCTTGGAGGGCAGGGATCGCACAGATACG. Translation gives CASSLEGRDRTDT. The full CDR3 sequence reads CASSLEGRDRTDTQYF.

CDR3 protein: CATSSGRRSYEQYF. The CDR3 bases that were read are TGTGCCACCTCTAGCGGGAGAAGGTCCTACGAG. V is TRBV7-6 and J is TRBJ2-7; 10 nucleotides align to TRBD2. The CDR3 extends 3 residues past the end of the read, so its final part is completed from the germline J gene. Germline V gene sequence: CDR1 SGHVS, CDR2 FNYEAQ. This CDR3 is built from 14 residues. V lost 10 bases to trimming and J lost 1 base; unmatched junction nucleotides: 7. The full variable domain, completed using reference TRBV7-6 and TRBJ2-7, is GAGVSQSPRYKVTKRGQDVALRCDPISGHVSLYWYRQALGQGPEFLTYFNYEAQQDKSGLPNDRFSAERPEGSISTLTIQRTEQRDSAMYRCATSSGRRSYEQYFGPGTRLTVT.

This clone occurred many times. The CDR3 is cut off 3 residues early in the read; its end comes from the germline J gene. The chain has TRBV20-1 and TRBJ2-3, with 9 bases lining up with TRBD2. The CDR3 is 17 amino acids. Unmatched junction bases numbered 10, after V lost 1 base and J lost 2 bases. Looked up from germline, CDR1 is DFQATT and CDR2 is SNEGSKA (reference sequence). The CDR3 spells CSARAPYSGGITDTQYF. CDR3 DNA (partial): TGCAGTGCTAGAGCCCCATACAGCGGGGGGATCACAGATACG.

The table lists this clone with many counts. The read terminates 3 residues ahead of where the CDR3 ends, so the germline J gene completes it. This chain connects TRBV20-1 to TRBJ2-1; tentatively, D is TRBD2 (6 bases). Trimming removed 4 bases at V and 7 bases at J, with 26 bases between. The CDR3 covers 17 residues. The germline CDR1 and CDR2 sequences are DFQATT and SNEGSKA (reference sequence). The sequenced CDR3 bases are TGCAGTGCTACAGGAGCGGCCCGACTAGTCTTAGGGAATGAG. Encoded protein: CSATGAARLVLGNE. The full CDR3 reads CSATGAARLVLGNEQFF.

This clone was seen at least ten times. The read ends 3 residues early relative to the CDR3; the germline J gene fills the gap. J is TRBJ2-3 and V is TRBV5-6, with unresolved D. Germline assignment: CDR1 SGHDT and CDR2 YYEEEE. The V gene lost 2 bases and the J gene lost 6 bases, with 16 bases spanning the gap. This CDR3 spans 15 amino acids. CDR3 DNA (partial): TGTGCCAGCAGCTTCTCCCTTTTTCCTAGGGATACG. This sequence encodes CASSFSLFPRDT. The entire CDR3 reads CASSFSLFPRDTQYF. Filled out from reference TRBV5-6 and TRBJ2-3, the complete variable domain reads DAGVTQSPTHLIKTRGQQVTLRCSPKSGHDTVSWYQQALGQGPQFIFQYYEEEERQRGNFPDRFSGHQFPNYSSELNVNALLLGDSALYLCASSFSLFPRDTQYFGPGTRLTVL.

This clone showed up just a few times. One end of the junction fails to match germline, which may point to a read error. The read ends 3 residues before the CDR3 terminus; that terminus is restored from the germline J gene. The chain couples TRBV30 to TRBJ2-5; 16 bases are a match to TRBD2. The CDR3 contains 18 residues. The germline CDR1 and CDR2 sequences are GTSNPN and SVGIG (reference sequence). CDR3 amino acids: CALSGTSGGDLYQETQYF. CDR3 DNA, as far as it was read: TGCGCCTTGAGTGGGACTAGCGGGGGGGATTTGTACCAAGAGACC.

This clone was seen many times. With the read ending 3 residues before the CDR3 end, the germline J gene is used to fill in that end. The gene calls are TRBV7-2 and TRBJ1-1; D not certain. This CDR3 comprises 15 residues. V lost 0 bases, J lost 0 bases, and 8 bases lay in between. Per germline, CDR1 SGHTA and CDR2 FQGNSA. The CDR3 protein is CASSLAGGMNTEAFF. CDR3 bases read: TGTGCCAGCAGCTTAGCCGGCGGCATGAACACTGAA.

This clone was recorded at least ten times. Coverage ceases 3 residues before the CDR3 finishes, and the germline J gene fills in the end. The chain carries TRBV15 and TRBJ2-2; no clear D. Germline assignment: CDR1 LNHNV and CDR2 YYDKDF (reference sequence). With 3 bases removed from V and 0 bases from J, the gap between germline ends came to 14 bases. The CDR3 extends over 17 amino acids. The CDR3 region is CATSRKIAVANTGELFF. CDR3 DNA (partial): TGTGCCACCAGCAGGAAAATAGCCGTTGCGAACACCGGGGAG.

This clone was picked up many times. The CDR3 is cut off 3 residues early in the read; its end comes from the germline J gene. The chain carries TRBV23-1 and TRBJ1-1, with D possibly matching TRBD1 (6 bases). TRBV23-1 belongs to the ORF category, with a function that is uncertain. V lost 0 bases and J 1 base, leaving 12 bases between the germline ends. CDR3 length: 16 amino acids. This CDR3 is CASSQSPTGSNTEAFF. The CDR3 DNA, read in part, is TGCGCCAGCAGTCAATCTCCGACAGGCTCGAACACTGAA.

This clone came up many times. The CDR3 end lies 3 residues beyond the end of the read and is filled in from the germline J gene. The V gene is TRBV5-1, the J gene TRBJ2-7; D gene unclear. The CDR3 runs 12 residues. Germline CDR1 and CDR2: SGHRS and YFSETQ. V lost 4 bases, J lost 6 bases, and 11 bases lay in between. The part of the CDR3 DNA that was read is TGCGCCAGCAGCCCAGGCCTCTTCGAG. Protein product: CASSPGLFE. The complete CDR3 reads CASSPGLFEQYF. Full variable domain (missing parts from reference TRBV5-1 and TRBJ2-7): KAGVTQTPRYLIKTRGQQVTLSCSPISGHRSVSWYQQTPGQGLQFLFEYFSETQRNKGNFPGRFSGRQFSNSRSEMNVSTLELGDSALYLCASSPGLFEQYFGPGTRLTVT.

This clone was observed many times. The read halts 3 residues ahead of the CDR3 end, with the missing end drawn from the germline J gene. The gene calls are TRBV30 and TRBJ1-1; 8 bases fit TRBD1. The CDR3 has 13 amino acids. The trim removed 3 bases at V and 7 bases at J, leaving 7 bases unmatched. Germline assignment: CDR1 GTSNPN and CDR2 SVGIG (reference sequence). The CDR3: CAWRNSGQGEAFF. CDR3 bases read: TGTGCCTGGAGAAACAGTGGACAGGGTGAA. The whole variable domain, remainder taken from reference TRBV30 and TRBJ1-1, is SQTIHQWPATLVQPVGSPLSLECTVEGTSNPNLYWYRQAAGRGLQLLFYSVGIGQISSEVPQNLSASRPQDRQFILSSKKLLLSDSGFYLCAWRNSGQGEAFFGQGTRLTVV.

This clone was found a few times. With the read ending 3 residues before the CDR3 end, the germline J gene is used to fill in that end. V and J are TRBV2 and TRBJ1-2, with TRBD1 matching 7 bases. This CDR3 is 17 amino acids long. Germline-derived CDR1 and CDR2 are SNHLY and FYNNEI. V was clipped by 2 bases and J by 0 bases; unmatched bases: 9. The DNA read from the CDR3 is TGTGCCAGCAGTGAATCGGGACAGTACCGCTCTAACTATGGC. Protein sequence: CASSESGQYRSNYG. Given in full, the CDR3 is CASSESGQYRSNYGYTF.

This clone came up many times. The CDR3 is CASSLASGLVNEQFF. The CDR3 bases that were read are TGCGCCAGCAGCTTGGCCTCAGGACTAGTCAATGAG. V is TRBV5-1 and J is TRBJ2-1, with 7 bases that match TRBD2. Read coverage stops 3 residues before the CDR3 terminus; the germline J gene supplies the remainder. Germline CDR1 is SGHRS and CDR2 is YFSETQ. The trim removed 0 bases at V and 6 bases at J, leaving 6 bases unmatched. The CDR3 has 15 amino acids.

Many counts were recorded for this clone. Sequencing ends 3 residues short of the CDR3 end; the germline J gene provides the rest. The V and J genes are TRBV6-4 and TRBJ1-5; 7 bases match TRBD1. The CDR3 sequence is 15 residues long. Germline CDR1 MRHNA, CDR2 SNTAGT. V dropped 7 bases and J dropped 0; count of bases not matched to a gene: 6. Here the CDR3 reads CASTPRGCSNQPQHF. The covered CDR3 bases are TGTGCCAGCACCCCCAGGGGGTGTAGCAATCAGCCC.

This clone has at least ten counts. The read terminates 3 residues ahead of where the CDR3 ends, so the germline J gene completes it. The chain is built from TRBV29-1 and TRBJ1-4, with 8 bases aligning to TRBD1. From germline, CDR1 is SQVTM and CDR2 ANQGSEA. With 5 bases clipped from V and 3 bases from J, the junction kept 2 bases outside the gene matches. The CDR3 totals 13 residues. Partial CDR3 DNA: TGCAGCGTTCCGGGACAGGCTAATGAAAAA. Residues: CSVPGQANEK. In full, the CDR3 is CSVPGQANEKLFF.

This clone was seen at least ten times. The missing CDR3 end, 3 residues past where the read stops, is filled in from the germline J gene. The chain joins TRBV7-8 to TRBJ1-3, with TRBD1 as a possible D gene (5 bases). There are 12 residues in the CDR3. Germline loops: CDR1 SGHVS, CDR2 FQNEAQ. V was trimmed by 5 bases and J by 5 bases, leaving 7 bases between them. This chain's CDR3 is CASSRQRNTIYF. The sequenced CDR3 bases are TGTGCCAGCAGCCGACAGCGAAACACC.

This clone was seen ten or more times. CDR3 DNA, as far as it was read: TGCGCCAGCGATAGCGGGGGGCGCAATGAG. Its protein is CASDSGGRNE. From start to end, the CDR3 is CASDSGGRNEQFF. This chain uses TRBV5-1 with TRBJ2-1; 10 nucleotides align to TRBD2. The missing CDR3 end, 3 residues past where the read stops, is filled in from the germline J gene. CDR1 is SGHRS, CDR2 YFSETQ, per germline. With 7 bases clipped from V and 6 bases from J, the junction kept 4 bases outside the gene matches. The CDR3 sequence is 13 residues long. The whole variable domain, remainder taken from reference TRBV5-1 and TRBJ2-1, is KAGVTQTPRYLIKTRGQQVTLSCSPISGHRSVSWYQQTPGQGLQFLFEYFSETQRNKGNFPGRFSGRQFSNSRSEMNVSTLELGDSALYLCASDSGGRNEQFFGPGTRLTVL.

This clone has ten or more counts. The read ends 3 residues before the CDR3 terminus; that terminus is restored from the germline J gene. The J gene is TRBJ2-5, the V gene TRBV5-6; D ambiguous. CDR3 size: 15 residues. Germline V gives CDR1 SGHDT, CDR2 YYEEEE. V was shortened by 0 bases and J by 3 bases, with 12 bases between the two germline ends. The DNA read from the CDR3 is TGTGCCAGCAGCTTGGCCAGGCACACCAAAGAGACC. It is translated as CASSLARHTKET. The full CDR3 is CASSLARHTKETQYF.

This clone was counted ten times or more. The read terminates 3 residues before the CDR3 end, so the remaining end is supplied by the germline J gene. This chain connects TRBV5-1 to TRBJ2-5; 10 bases line up with TRBD1. Per the germline V gene, CDR1 is SGHRS and CDR2 is YFSETQ. This CDR3 spans 14 amino acids. V was clipped by 4 bases and J by 5 bases; unmatched bases: 5. The CDR3 here is CASSATGGGETQYF. Incomplete CDR3 DNA: TGCGCCAGCAGCGCGACAGGGGGCGGGGAGACC.

This clone came up many times. The read finishes 3 residues shy of the CDR3 end, and the germline J gene is used to complete it. The chain joins TRBV5-1 to TRBJ2-2; the match to TRBD1 covers 8 bases. The CDR3 totals 16 residues. V lost 2 bases to trimming and J lost 1 base; unmatched junction nucleotides: 4. CDR1 is SGHRS and CDR2 is YFSETQ in the germline V gene. CDR3 DNA (partial): TGCGCCAGCAGCTTTCCGGGACAGGTGAACACCGGGGAG. Translating gives CASSFPGQVNTGE. In full, the CDR3 reads CASSFPGQVNTGELFF.

In its sample, this clone was seen many times. Coverage ceases 3 residues before the CDR3 finishes, and the germline J gene fills in the end. The J gene is TRBJ2-2, the V gene TRBV7-3, with 7 bases aligning to TRBD2. The germline CDR1 and CDR2 sequences are SGHTA and FQGTGA. The trim removed 4 bases at V and 7 bases at J, leaving 3 bases unmatched. The CDR3 runs 13 residues. The CDR3 DNA, read in part, is TGTGCCAGCAGCTGGGGAGGGGACGGGGAG. This encodes CASSWGGDGE. The entire CDR3 protein reads CASSWGGDGELFF.

This clone showed up many times. The CDR3 end falls 3 residues outside the read, so it is completed with the germline J gene. Within the sample, other DNA sequences also encode this same CDR3. The chain is built from TRBV5-1 and TRBJ1-1; 9 positions match TRBD1. The CDR3 is 14 residues long. CDR1 SGHRS and CDR2 YFSETQ come from the germline V gene. V shed 4 bases and J 5 bases; nucleotides not matched to a gene: 6. CDR3 bases read: TGCGCCAGCAGCCCGGGACAGGGTTTGACTGAA. Translated, it gives CASSPGQGLTE. The entire CDR3 reads CASSPGQGLTEAFF.

This clone was seen many times. The CDR3 goes on 3 residues after the read ends, and that part is filled in from the germline J gene. The gene calls are TRBV5-4 and TRBJ1-2; the D is unclear. The CDR3 loop spans 13 amino acids. Germline V gene data show CDR1 as SGHNT and CDR2 as YYREEE (reference sequence). V was clipped by 2 bases and J by 4 bases, with 9 bases between them. CDR3 DNA (partial): TGTGCCAGCAGCTTTCGGACTCTCTATGGC. This encodes CASSFRTLYG. The full-length CDR3 reads as CASSFRTLYGYTF. Full variable domain (outside the CDR3, taken from reference TRBV5-4 and TRBJ1-2): ETGVTQSPTHLIKTRGQQVTLRCSSQSGHNTVSWYQQALGQGPQFIFQYYREEENGRGNFPPRFSGLQFPNYSSELNVNALELDDSALYLCASSFRTLYGYTFGSGTRLTVV.

This clone was recorded many times. The read stops 3 residues short of the end of the CDR3; the missing end is completed from the germline J gene. The chain recombines TRBV2 with TRBJ1-2, with a tentative D call TRBD1 (6 bases). This CDR3 contains 14 residues. Germline CDR1 SNHLY, CDR2 FYNNEI. V lost 5 bases and J lost 0, with 10 bases in between. The sequenced CDR3 bases are TGTGCCAGCAGTAGAGGGACAACTAACTATGGC. It specifies CASSRGTTNYG. The full CDR3 is CASSRGTTNYGYTF.